This note documents a single TCR beta chain sequence. The repertoire was sequenced with immunoSEQ multiplex PCR; TCRdb's copy has only in-frame clones and lacks some. Of 85,000 to 100,000 clones in the sample, about 93% were seen once. This sample stems from a study of technical replicates of blood from a few donors. The clonotype originates from a human donor in good health. The sample was T cells isolated from PBMCs.

The CDR3 nucleotides read TGTGCCAGCAGCTTAGTGAGCTCCTATAATTCACCCCTCCACTTT. It specifies CASSLVSSYNSPLHF. The chain combines TRBV7-2 with TRBJ1-6; D ambiguous. This CDR3 contains 15 residues. CDR1 and CDR2 (germline): SGHTA, FQGNSA. V was shortened by 1 base and J by 0 bases, with 4 bases between the two germline ends.